The 10 T cell receptor beta chains presented below share a single source sample, sequenced in a study of cytomegalovirus exposure and HLA in healthy donors. It was with 60 Vbeta and 13 Jbeta primers that the PCR ran. Clones were sequenced by immunoSEQ multiplex PCR, and TCRdb holds only the in-frame ones, with some missing. Of tens of thousands of clones listed, approximately 82% are singletons. The source material was PBMCs. These receptors were taken from a man aged 40-49 years in good health and CMV-seronegative.

The rearrangement links TRBV7-8 to TRBJ1-1; 8 bases agree with TRBD1. Germline V gene data show CDR1 as SGHVS and CDR2 as FQNEAQ. The CDR3 extends over 15 amino acids. Unmatched junction bases numbered 5, after V lost 5 bases and J lost 0 bases. CDR3 DNA: TGTGCCAGCAGCCAGGGGGCGGCAATGAACACTGAAGCTTTCTTT. Its protein is CASSQGAAMNTEAFF. Variable domain in full (rest from reference TRBV7-8 and TRBJ1-1): GAGVSQSPRYKVAKRGQDVALRCDPISGHVSLFWYQQALGQGPEFLTYFQNEAQLDKSGLPSDRFFAERPEGSVSTLKIQRTQQEDSAVYLCASSQGAAMNTEAFFGQGTRLTVV.

The V call is TRBV5-4, the J call TRBJ2-2; D might be TRBD2 (5 bases). Trimming removed 4 bases from V and 3 bases from J, with 19 bases in between. Germline CDR1 SGHNT, CDR2 YYREEE (reference sequence). The CDR3 consists of 17 residues. The CDR3 here is CASSPGYARADTGELFF. The CDR3 bases are TGTGCCAGCAGCCCGGGATACGCCCGGGCGGACACCGGGGAGCTGTTTTTT. The full variable domain, in which reference TRBV5-4 and TRBJ2-2 provide the parts outside the CDR3, is ETGVTQSPTHLIKTRGQQVTLRCSSQSGHNTVSWYQQALGQGPQFIFQYYREEENGRGNFPPRFSGLQFPNYSSELNVNALELDDSALYLCASSPGYARADTGELFFGEGSRLTVL.

This clone was recorded a few times. This chain joins TRBV19 and TRBJ2-2; 7 nucleotides agree with TRBD1. This CDR3 spans 16 amino acids. Germline-derived CDR1 and CDR2 are LNHDA and SQIVND (reference sequence). Trimming removed 5 bases from V and 5 bases from J; junction bases left unmatched: 11. As DNA, the CDR3 is TGTGCCAGTAGTTCTGGTCGACAGGGTCGAACCGGGGAGCTGTTTTTT. Protein sequence: CASSSGRQGRTGELFF. Complete variable domain (other parts from reference TRBV19 and TRBJ2-2): DGGITQSPKYLFRKEGQNVTLSCEQNLNHDAMYWYRQDPGQGLRLIYYSQIVNDFQKGDIAEGYSVSREKKESFPLTVTSAQKNPTAFYLCASSSGRQGRTGELFFGEGSRLTVL.

This clone is a singleton in its sample. The rearrangement uses TRBV7-9 and TRBJ2-7; no clear D. Germline assignment: CDR1 SEHNR and CDR2 FQNEAQ (reference sequence). Trimming left V 2 bases short and J 6 bases short, with 5 bases between. CDR3 length equals 11 residues. The CDR3 here is CASSLFGEQYF. DNA for the CDR3: TGTGCCAGCAGCTTATTCGGCGAGCAGTACTTC.

The sample holds a few counts of this clone. This chain links TRBV6-5 with TRBJ1-5, with D possibly TRBD1 on 6 matching bases. V dropped 6 bases and J dropped 6 bases, with 12 bases sitting between them. CDR3 size: 13 residues. CDR1 is MNHEY and CDR2 is SVGAGI in the germline V gene. CDR3 sequence (DNA): TGTGCCAGCAGATTCGACAGGTTTCAGCCCCAGCATTTT. Translated: CASRFDRFQPQHF.

The J gene is TRBJ1-2, the V gene TRBV6-5, with TRBD1 matching over 7 bases. V shed 3 bases, J shed 4 bases, and the junction held 11 bases outside the gene matches. CDR3 length: 16 amino acids. Germline V gene lookup returns CDR1 MNHEY and CDR2 SVGAGI. CDR3 coding DNA: TGTGCCAGCAGTTATCAAACCCCCGGGACAGCCTATGGCTACACCTTC. It yields the protein CASSYQTPGTAYGYTF.

There are a few counts of this clone. The rearrangement uses TRBV7-6 and TRBJ1-1, with D uncertain. Germline V CDR1 and CDR2: SGHVS, FNYEAQ. The CDR3 runs 13 residues. Trimming pared 1 base from V and 5 bases from J, leaving 8 bases between. CDR3 DNA sequence: TGTGCCAGCAGCTTAGAAGCCCAAACTGAAGCTTTCTTT. It encodes CASSLEAQTEAFF.

This clone was observed a single time. The chain joins TRBV5-8 to TRBJ1-4; 9 positions match TRBD1. CDR1 is SGHTS, CDR2 YDEGEE, per germline. The CDR3 length is 14 residues. Trimming at V came to 1 base and at J to 9 bases, leaving 4 bases not matched to a gene. The CDR3, as DNA: TGTGCCAGCAGCTTGACAGGGGGCGGGCAAAAACTGTTTTTT. It is translated as CASSLTGGGQKLFF.

For the CDR3, the DNA is TGTGCCAGCAGTGAAGGGGAAAGGGGAACTGAAGCTTTCTTT. Protein: CASSEGERGTEAFF. This rearrangement joins TRBV2 to TRBJ1-1; D might be TRBD1 (5 bases). CDR3 size: 14 residues. The germline V gene encodes CDR1 SNHLY and CDR2 FYNNEI. V lost 1 base and J 5 bases, leaving 11 bases between the germline ends.

The rearrangement joins TRBV6-1 to TRBJ2-1; 9 nucleotides align to TRBD2. After removal of 7 bases from V and 6 bases from J, the junction contained 10 bases not matched to a gene. Germline CDR1 is MNHNS and CDR2 is SASEGT. This CDR3 spans 15 amino acids. The CDR3 DNA sequence: TGTGCCAGCATCCCAAGGCGGGAGGGCTTCAATGAGCAGTTCTTC. The encoded protein is CASIPRREGFNEQFF.